This T cell receptor beta chain was sequenced in a study of blood T cell repertoires in COVID-19. Study summary: Italy, Spain and the United States were the sources of the convalescent and acute COVID-19 samples.

Sequenced by immunoSEQ multiplex PCR; TCRdb stores in-frame clones only, minus some. The sample includes about 120,000 clones, about 80% of them seen just once. The CDR3 is 15 residues long. The J segment lost 3 bases and the V segment lost 5 bases, leaving 5 bases of the junction unmatched. Germline V CDR1 and CDR2: SGHTA, FQGNSA. The specimen sequenced was peripheral blood. The TCR comes from a man between 65 and 85 years old with active or convalescent COVID-19. This sequence joins TRBV7-2 and TRBJ2-7, with TRBD1 matching 12 bases. The CDR3 loop reads CASSVGQGAFYEQYF. CDR3 coding DNA: TGTGCCAGCAGCGTGGGACAGGGGGCTTTCTACGAGCAGTACTTC.